Each of the 10 T cell receptor beta chains below was sequenced from the same sample in a study of blood T cell repertoires in COVID-19. The method was immunoSEQ multiplex PCR; TCRdb's version includes in-frame clones alone and lacks a portion of them. The profile shows 70,000 to 75,000 clones, 70% to 85% of them singletons. The source material was peripheral blood. The source is a man aged 60 to 69 with active or convalescent COVID-19.

The V and J genes are TRBV25-1 and TRBJ2-2; 7 nucleotides agree with TRBD1. Germline values: CDR1 MGHDK, CDR2 SYGVNS. This CDR3 has 15 residues. The V gene end was trimmed by 3 bases and the J gene end by 4 bases; junction bases not matched to a gene: 5. CDR3 sequence reads: CASSDSRQGTGELFF. The CDR3 DNA sequence: TGTGCCAGCAGTGATAGCCGACAGGGCACCGGGGAGCTGTTTTTT.

The V gene is TRBV3-1 (or the pseudogene TRBV3-2), the J gene TRBJ2-3; no clear D gene. Trimming shortened V by 0 bases and J by 2 bases, and 9 bases separated the two germline ends. The CDR3 runs 15 residues. CDR1 and CDR2 from the germline V gene are LGHDT and YNNKEL (reference sequence). The CDR3 coding sequence is TGTGCCAGCAGCCAAGATTCCCTTATCACAGATACGCAGTATTTT. Translation gives CASSQDSLITDTQYF.

The chain employs TRBV29-1 and TRBJ1-2; the D is unclear. V was pared by 0 bases and J by 7 bases, with 12 bases between. The CDR3 contains 13 residues. Germline CDR1 SQVTM, CDR2 ANQGSEA. The CDR3 loop is CSVEDVGAGGYTF. The CDR3 DNA reads TGCAGCGTTGAAGATGTGGGAGCTGGTGGCTACACCTTC.

This chain connects TRBV6-6 to TRBJ1-1; D gene unclear. Germline V lookup: CDR1 MNHNY, CDR2 SVGAGI (reference sequence). The CDR3 length is 14 residues. Trimming took off 2 bases at V and 1 base at J, with 8 bases between the two ends. The CDR3 DNA follows: TGTGCCAGCAGTTACAAGAGATCGAACACTGAAGCTTTCTTT. This translates into CASSYKRSNTEAFF.

The chain combines TRBV7-3 with TRBJ1-1; D perhaps matches TRBD1 (6 bases). Trimming took 6 bases from V and 2 from J, leaving 13 bases between them. The CDR3 is 14 amino acids. Per the germline V gene, CDR1 is SGHTA and CDR2 is FQGTGA. The DNA for the CDR3 is TGTGCCAGCAGTGGGGGCGGCGGAAACACTGAAGCTTTCTTT. It codes for CASSGGGGNTEAFF.

This chain links TRBV30 with TRBJ2-3; D is unclear. The CDR3 has 12 amino acids. Trimming shortened V by 0 bases and J by 4 bases, and 5 bases separated the two germline ends. CDR1 and CDR2 (germline): GTSNPN, SVGIG (reference sequence). CDR3 bases: TGTGCCTGGAGTGTACTGGCAGATACGCAGTATTTT. Translated: CAWSVLADTQYF.

This clone was counted only a few times. The CDR3 DNA is TGTGCCAGCAGTTTAGATATGGGCGGGGGCGCAGATACGCAGTATTTT. Translation: CASSLDMGGGADTQYF. V usage is TRBV28 and J usage is TRBJ2-3, with D possibly being TRBD2 (7 bases). CDR3 length equals 16 residues. In germline, CDR1 is MDHEN, CDR2 SYDVKM. Trimming stripped 2 bases from V and 4 bases from J, with 16 bases between.

CDR3 sequence reads: CATGGRGDTQPQHF. The CDR3 bases are TGTGCCACAGGGGGTAGGGGGGACACACAGCCCCAGCATTTT. This chain uses TRBV28 with TRBJ1-5, with TRBD1 identical over 7 bases. Germline trimming cut 10 bases from V and 7 bases from J; bases unmatched to any gene: 13. The CDR3 runs 14 residues. CDR1 and CDR2 from the germline V gene are MDHEN and SYDVKM. Using reference TRBV28 and TRBJ1-5 for the parts outside the CDR3, the full variable domain is DVKVTQSSRYLVKRTGEKVFLECVQDMDHENMFWYRQDPGLGLRLIYFSYDVKMKEKGDIPEGYSVSREKKERFSLILESASTNQTSMYLCATGGRGDTQPQHFGDGTRLSIL.

The rearrangement links TRBV19 to TRBJ1-2; D uncertain. The CDR3 runs 13 residues. The V gene lost 5 bases and the J gene lost 2 bases, with 9 bases spanning the gap. From germline, CDR1 is LNHDA and CDR2 SQIVND (reference sequence). The CDR3 region has the DNA TGTGCCAGTAGTCCCCAGGTCAACTATGGCTACACCTTC. This encodes CASSPQVNYGYTF.

The table lists this clone with a few counts. The gene calls are TRBV2 and TRBJ2-1, with a weak D call TRBD1 (5 bases). Germline V gene data show CDR1 as SNHLY and CDR2 as FYNNEI. The CDR3 contains 14 residues. Trimming took 6 bases from V and 7 from J, leaving 16 bases between them. DNA of the CDR3: TGTGCCAGCAGCAGACAGAGTTTGGGGAATGAGCAGTTCTTC. Translating gives CASSRQSLGNEQFF.